Many counts were recorded for the clone carrying this TCR beta chain. Its antigen is unidentified. The TCR beta library used iRepertoire HTBI primers with Arm-PCR amplification of CDR3. TCRdb reprocessed the multiplex PCR reads via MiXCR and lists one record per CDR3 protein. Found here are around 420,000 distinct CDR3 sequences, about 15% of them singletons; the top ten hold 7.8%. V dropped 4 bases and J dropped 6; count of bases not matched to a gene: 6. The germline gives CDR1 MNHEY, CDR2 SVGEGT. The length of the CDR3 is 15 residues. This entry belongs to a study of regulatory T cells in long-lasting Graves disease. Findings and limits, study-wide: Favored usage of TRBV28, TRBJ1-2 and TRBJ2-5 was recorded in persistent disease.

Time point given: newly diagnosed GD, antithyroid drugs for less than 3 months. From RNA extracted from PBMCs, the TCR library was made. Peripheral blood, nine milliliters of it, was drawn into EDTA tubes. This sample also belongs to another study, concerning T cells in Graves' hyperthyroidism and ophthalmopathy.

This chain uses TRBV6-2 or TRBV6-3 with TRBJ2-7; TRBD2 aligns across 13 bases. Sequencing used peripheral blood mononuclear cells (PBMCs), obtained at new diagnosis, from a patient treated with antithyroid drugs. The source of this sequence is a woman aged 40 to 55 with Graves disease. This CDR3 is CASSLRTSGSVEQYF. CDR3 DNA sequence: TGTGCCAGCAGTTTAAGGACTAGCGGGAGCGTCGAGCAGTACTTC.